The clone carrying this T cell receptor (beta chain) occurred a few times. Its antigen is currently unknown. The data stem from a study of T-cell reconstitution after alpha-beta-depleted transplantation in children. Between the trimmed V and J ends, which lost 4 bases and 1 base, there was a span of 21 bases. The CDR3 loop spans 17 amino acids. Per the germline V gene, CDR1 is SGDLS and CDR2 is YYNGEE. Unique molecular identifiers tagged the TCRbeta library. TCRdb analysed the PCR reads with MiXCR anew, one entry per CDR3 protein. The sample carries 250,000 to 400,000 distinct CDR3 sequences, 23% recorded once. General observations from the study: Diversity and T-cell counts at one year after transplant derived mostly from new T cells. Expanded graft clones numbering several hundred reportedly gave rise to alpha-beta T cells about two months after transplant. Some patients owed their high day-60 TCRbeta diversity to surviving recipient T cells and thymic progenitors.

J is TRBJ2-7 and V is TRBV9; TRBD1 might be the D (7 bases). Material: PBMCs, mostly from graft donor cells, obtained 180 days after TCRalphabeta/CD19-depleted stem cell transplant. This TCR came from a male patient younger than 18 who had a stem cell transplant for acute lymphoblastic leukemia, so the T cells may come from the graft donor. The CDR3 loop reads CASSISGGTALSYEQYF. As DNA, the CDR3 is TGTGCCAGCAGCATCTCAGGCGGGACAGCCTTATCCTACGAGCAGTACTTC.